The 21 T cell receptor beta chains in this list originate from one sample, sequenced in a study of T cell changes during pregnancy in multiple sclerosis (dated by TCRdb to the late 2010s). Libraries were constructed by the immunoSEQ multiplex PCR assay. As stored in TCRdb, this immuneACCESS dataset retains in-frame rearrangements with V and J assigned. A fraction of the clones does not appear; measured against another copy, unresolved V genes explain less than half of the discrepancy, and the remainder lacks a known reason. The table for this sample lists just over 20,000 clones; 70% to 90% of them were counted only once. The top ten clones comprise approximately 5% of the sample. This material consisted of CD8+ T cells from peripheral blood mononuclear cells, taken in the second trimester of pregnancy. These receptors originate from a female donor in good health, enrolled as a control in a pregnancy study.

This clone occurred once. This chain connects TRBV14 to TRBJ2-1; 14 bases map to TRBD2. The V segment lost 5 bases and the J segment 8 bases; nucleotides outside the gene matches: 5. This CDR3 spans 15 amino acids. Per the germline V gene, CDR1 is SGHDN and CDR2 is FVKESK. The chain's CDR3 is CASSVTSGRVDEQFF. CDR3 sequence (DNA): TGTGCCAGCAGCGTGACTAGCGGGAGGGTCGATGAGCAGTTCTTC.

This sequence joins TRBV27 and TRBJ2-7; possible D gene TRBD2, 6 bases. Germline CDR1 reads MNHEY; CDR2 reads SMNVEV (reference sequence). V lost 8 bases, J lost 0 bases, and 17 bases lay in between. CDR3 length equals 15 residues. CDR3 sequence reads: CASSHAGSHSYEQYF. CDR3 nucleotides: TGTGCCAGCTCCCACGCCGGGAGCCACTCCTACGAGCAGTACTTC.

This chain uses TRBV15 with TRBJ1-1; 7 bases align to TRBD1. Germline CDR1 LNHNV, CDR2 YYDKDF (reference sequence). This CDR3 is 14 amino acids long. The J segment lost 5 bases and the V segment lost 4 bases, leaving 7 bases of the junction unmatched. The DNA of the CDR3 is TGTGCCACCAGCACTAGGACAGGCCTTACTGAAGCTTTCTTT. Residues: CATSTRTGLTEAFF.

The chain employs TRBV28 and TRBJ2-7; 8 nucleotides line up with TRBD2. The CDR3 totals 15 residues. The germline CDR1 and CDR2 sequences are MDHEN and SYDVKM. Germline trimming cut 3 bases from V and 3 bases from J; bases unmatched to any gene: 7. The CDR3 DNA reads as TGTGCCAGCAGTTTCGACAGTCGGGGGGGCTACGAGCAGTACTTC. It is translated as CASSFDSRGGYEQYF.

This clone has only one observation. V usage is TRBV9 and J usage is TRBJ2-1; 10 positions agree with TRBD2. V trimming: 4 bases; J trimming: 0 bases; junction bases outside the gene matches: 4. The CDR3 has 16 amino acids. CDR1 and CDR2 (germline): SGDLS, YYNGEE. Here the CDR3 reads CASSPGTSASYNEQFF. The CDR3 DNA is TGTGCCAGCAGCCCTGGGACTAGCGCCTCCTACAATGAGCAGTTCTTC.

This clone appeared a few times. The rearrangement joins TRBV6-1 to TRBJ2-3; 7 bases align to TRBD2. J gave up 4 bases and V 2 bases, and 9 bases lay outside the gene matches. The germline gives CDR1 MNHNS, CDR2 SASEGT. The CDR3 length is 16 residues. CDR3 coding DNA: TGTGCCAGCAGTGAATCGCGGGGGAGTGGCGCAGATACGCAGTATTTT. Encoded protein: CASSESRGSGADTQYF.

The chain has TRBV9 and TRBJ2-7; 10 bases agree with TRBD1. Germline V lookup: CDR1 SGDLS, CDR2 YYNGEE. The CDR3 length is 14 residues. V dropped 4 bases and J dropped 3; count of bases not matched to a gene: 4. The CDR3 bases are TGTGCCAGCAGCCCGAGGACAGGGGGCTACGAGCAGTACTTC. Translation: CASSPRTGGYEQYF.

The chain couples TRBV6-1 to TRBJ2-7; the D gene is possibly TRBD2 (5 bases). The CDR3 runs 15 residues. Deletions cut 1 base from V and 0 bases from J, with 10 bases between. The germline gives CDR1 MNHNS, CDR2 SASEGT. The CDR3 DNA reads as TGTGCCAGCAGTGAAGATGGAGGCACCTCCTACGAGCAGTACTTC. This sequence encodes CASSEDGGTSYEQYF.

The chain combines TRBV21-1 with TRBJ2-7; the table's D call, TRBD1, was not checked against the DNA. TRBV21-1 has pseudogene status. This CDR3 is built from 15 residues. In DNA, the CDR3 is TGTGCCAGCACTCTCCCTAGGGGCAGGGGCTACGAGCAGTACTTC. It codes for CASTLPRGRGYEQYF.

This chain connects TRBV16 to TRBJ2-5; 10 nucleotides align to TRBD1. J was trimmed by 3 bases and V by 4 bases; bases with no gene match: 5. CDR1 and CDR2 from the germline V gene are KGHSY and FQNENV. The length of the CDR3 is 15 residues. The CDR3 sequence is CASSLDRGAEETQYF. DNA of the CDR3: TGTGCCAGCAGCCTGGACAGGGGGGCAGAAGAGACCCAGTACTTC.

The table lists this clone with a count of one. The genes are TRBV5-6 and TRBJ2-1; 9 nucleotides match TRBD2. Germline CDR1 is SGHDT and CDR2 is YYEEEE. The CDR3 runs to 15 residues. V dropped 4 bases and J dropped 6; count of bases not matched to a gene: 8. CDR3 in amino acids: CASSAIAGALNEQFF. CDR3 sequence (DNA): TGTGCCAGCAGCGCGATAGCGGGAGCCCTCAATGAGCAGTTCTTC.

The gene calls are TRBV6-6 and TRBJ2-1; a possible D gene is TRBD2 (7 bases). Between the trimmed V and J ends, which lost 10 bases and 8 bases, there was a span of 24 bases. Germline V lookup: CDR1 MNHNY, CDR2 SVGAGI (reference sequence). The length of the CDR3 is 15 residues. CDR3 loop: CAIGGGASEGDEQFF. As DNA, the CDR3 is TGTGCCATCGGAGGGGGGGCCTCCGAGGGCGATGAGCAGTTCTTC.

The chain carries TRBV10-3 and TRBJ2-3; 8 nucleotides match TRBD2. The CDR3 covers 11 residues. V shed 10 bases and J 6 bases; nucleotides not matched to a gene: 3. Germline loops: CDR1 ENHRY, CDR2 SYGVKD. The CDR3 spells CATGGEDTQYF. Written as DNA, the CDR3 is TGTGCCACCGGGGGGGAGGATACGCAGTATTTT.

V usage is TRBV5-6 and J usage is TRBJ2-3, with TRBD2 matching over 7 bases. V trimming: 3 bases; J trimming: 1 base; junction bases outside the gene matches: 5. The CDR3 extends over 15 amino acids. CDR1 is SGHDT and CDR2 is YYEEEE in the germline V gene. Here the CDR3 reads CASSSGGLGTDTQYF. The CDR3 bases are TGTGCCAGCAGCTCCGGGGGGTTGGGCACAGATACGCAGTATTTT.

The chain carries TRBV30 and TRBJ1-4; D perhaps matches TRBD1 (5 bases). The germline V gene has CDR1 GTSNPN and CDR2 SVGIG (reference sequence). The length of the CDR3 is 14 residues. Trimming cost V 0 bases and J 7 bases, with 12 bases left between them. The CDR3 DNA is TGTGCCTGGAGTGTAGGGCAGGGAGGTGAAAAACTGTTTTTT. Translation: CAWSVGQGGEKLFF.

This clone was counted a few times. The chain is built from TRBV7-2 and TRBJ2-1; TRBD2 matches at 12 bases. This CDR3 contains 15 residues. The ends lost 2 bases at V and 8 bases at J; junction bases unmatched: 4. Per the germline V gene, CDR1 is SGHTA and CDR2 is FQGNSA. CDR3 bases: TGTGCCAGCAGCTTACTAGCGGGAGGGCCCTATGAGCAGTTCTTC. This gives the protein CASSLLAGGPYEQFF.

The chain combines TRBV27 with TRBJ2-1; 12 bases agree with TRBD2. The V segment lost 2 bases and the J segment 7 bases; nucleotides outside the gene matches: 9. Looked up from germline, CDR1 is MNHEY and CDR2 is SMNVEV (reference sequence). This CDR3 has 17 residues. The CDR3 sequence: CASSLILAGGPKNEQFF. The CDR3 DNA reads TGTGCCAGCAGTTTAATTCTAGCGGGAGGGCCCAAGAATGAGCAGTTCTTC.

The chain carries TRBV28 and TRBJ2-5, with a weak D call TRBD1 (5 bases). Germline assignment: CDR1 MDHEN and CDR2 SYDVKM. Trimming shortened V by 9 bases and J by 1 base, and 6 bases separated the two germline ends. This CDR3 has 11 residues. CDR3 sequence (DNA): TGTGCCAGTGACAGCCAAGAGACCCAGTACTTC. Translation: CASDSQETQYF.

The chain's CDR3 is CASSQYFGELFF. CDR3 DNA sequence: TGCGCCAGCAGCCAATACTTCGGGGAGCTGTTTTTT. V usage is TRBV4-3 and J usage is TRBJ2-2, with D unresolved. The germline V and J ends were trimmed by 2 bases and 7 bases, with 5 bases remaining between them. CDR3 length: 12 amino acids. Germline CDR1 LGHNA, CDR2 YSLEER.

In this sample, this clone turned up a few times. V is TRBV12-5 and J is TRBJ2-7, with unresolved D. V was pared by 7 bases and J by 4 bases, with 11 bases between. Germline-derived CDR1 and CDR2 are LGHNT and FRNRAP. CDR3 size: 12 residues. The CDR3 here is CASASLRYEQYF. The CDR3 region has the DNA TGTGCTAGTGCCTCCCTGAGGTACGAGCAGTACTTC.

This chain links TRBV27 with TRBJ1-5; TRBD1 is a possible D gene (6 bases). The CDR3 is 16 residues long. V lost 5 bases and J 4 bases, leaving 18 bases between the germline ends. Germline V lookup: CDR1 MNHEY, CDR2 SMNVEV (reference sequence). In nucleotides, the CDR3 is TGTGCCAGCAGTGCTAATTCGGTAGGGGGAAATCAGCCCCAGCATTTT. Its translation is CASSANSVGGNQPQHF.